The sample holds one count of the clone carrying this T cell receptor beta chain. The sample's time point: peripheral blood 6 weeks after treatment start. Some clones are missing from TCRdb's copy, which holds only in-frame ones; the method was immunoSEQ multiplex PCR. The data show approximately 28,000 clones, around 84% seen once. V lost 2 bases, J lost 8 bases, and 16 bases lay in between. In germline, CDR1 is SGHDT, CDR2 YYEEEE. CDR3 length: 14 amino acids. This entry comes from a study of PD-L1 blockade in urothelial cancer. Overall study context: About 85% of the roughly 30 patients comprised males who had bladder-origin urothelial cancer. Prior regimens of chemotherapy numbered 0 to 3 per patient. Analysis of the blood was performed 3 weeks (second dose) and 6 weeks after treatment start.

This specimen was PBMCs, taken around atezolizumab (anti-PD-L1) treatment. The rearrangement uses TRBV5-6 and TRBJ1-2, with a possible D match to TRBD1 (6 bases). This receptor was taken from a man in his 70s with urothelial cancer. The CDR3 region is CASSFFGTPFGYTF. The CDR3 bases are TGTGCCAGCAGCTTTTTTGGGACACCGTTCGGCTACACCTTC.